This TCR beta chain originates from a study of blood T cell repertoires in COVID-19. About the study: The United States, Italy and Spain supplied acute and convalescent COVID-19 samples. Sources were T cells, B-cell-depleted T cells, or PBMCs; the material itself was cDNA or gDNA.

This clone was recorded a few times. Methods used by the authors: Counts of nucleated cells, estimated from reference gene primer amplification, were obtained. Produced via immunoSEQ multiplex PCR; TCRdb's table is partial and in-frame only. V and J calls and clone size are those listed in that table; D and trimming were worked out from the DNA. This table has fewer than 250,000 clones, roughly nine tenths appearing once. Between the trimmed V and J ends, which lost 2 bases and 5 bases, there was a span of 9 bases. CDR1 and CDR2 (germline): MDHEN, SYDVKM. CDR3 length: 13 residues. Sequences were obtained from peripheral blood. The chain joins TRBV28 to TRBJ1-1, with D possibly TRBD1 on 6 matching bases. This receptor was identified in a man aged 65-85 years with acute or convalescent COVID-19. The CDR3 sequence: CASSLQGSTEAFF. The CDR3 coding sequence is TGTGCCAGCAGTTTACAGGGGAGTACTGAAGCTTTCTTT.